Following are 27 T cell receptor beta chains from one sample sequenced in a study of identical twins. TCRdb reanalysed the 5' RACE reads using MiXCR and keeps one entry per CDR3 protein. The table shows roughly 720,000 distinct CDR3 sequences, with roughly 18% occurring only once. The same data also went into a second study, on T cells expressing NK-cell markers.

Sequencing used PBMCs. Source of these receptors: a woman in her late teens or twenties in good health.

V usage is TRBV5-6 and J usage is TRBJ2-4; 8 bases are shared with TRBD1. This CDR3 has 15 amino acids. CDR1 SGHDT and CDR2 YYEEEE come from the germline V gene. The V gene end was trimmed by 4 bases and the J gene end by 6 bases; junction bases not matched to a gene: 9. DNA of the CDR3: TGTGCCAGCAGCCCCCGGGGGACAGGTGCAAACATTCAGTACTTC. Protein: CASSPRGTGANIQYF.

This clonotype was found a few times. V usage is TRBV7-2 and J usage is TRBJ2-3; D is uncertain. V gave up 2 bases and J gave up 2 bases, with 17 bases separating them. The CDR3 is 17 residues long. From germline, CDR1 is SGHTA and CDR2 FQGNSA. As DNA, the CDR3 is TGTGCCAGCAGCTTAACTGGAGCCGGGTCTTCCACAGATACGCAGTATTTT. Protein: CASSLTGAGSSTDTQYF. The whole variable domain, remainder taken from reference TRBV7-2 and TRBJ2-3, is GAGVSQSPSNKVTEKGKDVELRCDPISGHTALYWYRQSLGQGLEFLIYFQGNSAPDKSGLPSDRFSAERTGGSVSTLTIQRTQQEDSAVYLCASSLTGAGSSTDTQYFGPGTRLTVL.

This chain joins TRBV5-1 and TRBJ1-1, with D unresolved. This CDR3 spans 14 amino acids. The germline gives CDR1 SGHRS, CDR2 YFSETQ. Trimming removed 1 base at V and 2 bases at J, with 9 bases between. The CDR3, as DNA: TGCGCCAGCAGCTTGTTATCCACTAACACTGAAGCTTTCTTT. Translating it yields CASSLLSTNTEAFF.

Only a few counts were recorded for this clonotype. The chain employs TRBV20-1 and TRBJ2-3, with TRBD2 matching 11 bases. The V gene end was trimmed by 4 bases and the J gene end by 3 bases; junction bases not matched to a gene: 9. Per germline, CDR1 DFQATT and CDR2 SNEGSKA (reference sequence). The CDR3 has 16 residues. The CDR3 sequence: CSATTLLAGVTDTQYF. CDR3 nucleotides: TGCAGTGCTACGACCCTACTAGCGGGAGTTACAGATACGCAGTATTTT.

This clonotype was recorded a few times. The chain has TRBV20-1 and TRBJ2-5; possibly TRBD1 or TRBD2 for D (5 bases each). From germline, CDR1 is DFQATT and CDR2 SNEGSKA (reference sequence). CDR3 size: 13 residues. V was trimmed by 6 bases and J by 9 bases, leaving 20 bases between them. The CDR3 DNA reads as TGCAGTGCCACCGGGACGGCTGGCGAGGCCCAGTACTTC. It codes for CSATGTAGEAQYF.

The chain recombines TRBV5-6 with TRBJ2-7; TRBD2 matches at 14 bases. Per germline, CDR1 SGHDT and CDR2 YYEEEE. The ends lost 3 bases at V and 4 bases at J; junction bases unmatched: 6. This CDR3 is 16 amino acids long. The CDR3, as DNA: TGTGCCAGCAGCTGGGGGACTAGCGGGAGTTTTTACGAGCAGTACTTC. Protein: CASSWGTSGSFYEQYF.

In this sample, this clonotype turned up a few times. V usage is TRBV7-8 and J usage is TRBJ1-5; D is possibly TRBD1 (6 bases). The CDR3 consists of 16 residues. Germline CDR1 and CDR2: SGHVS and FQNEAQ. With 2 bases removed from V and 2 bases from J, the gap between germline ends came to 13 bases. As DNA, the CDR3 is TGTGCCAGCAGCTTAAACAGGGTAGAAGGCAATCAGCCCCAGCATTTT. Residues: CASSLNRVEGNQPQHF.

V and J are TRBV12-3 or TRBV12-4 and TRBJ2-1; 9 bases map to TRBD2. V shed 3 bases, J shed 9 bases, and the junction held 9 bases outside the gene matches. The CDR3 totals 15 residues. This CDR3 reads CASSFGPGGGGEQFF. CDR3 nucleotides: TGTGCCAGCAGTTTTGGGCCTGGCGGGGGGGGTGAGCAGTTCTTC.

This sequence joins TRBV7-9 and TRBJ1-2; D call uncertain. The CDR3 sequence is 14 residues long. The V end was cut by 5 bases, the J end by 5 bases, with 15 bases between. Germline V gene sequence: CDR1 SEHNR, CDR2 FQNEAQ (reference sequence). The CDR3 region is CASSLSGDQYGYTF. CDR3 sequence (DNA): TGTGCCAGCAGCCTGTCGGGAGATCAATATGGCTACACCTTC. The full variable domain, its missing parts supplied by reference TRBV7-9 and TRBJ1-2, is DTGVSQNPRHKITKRGQNVTFRCDPISEHNRLYWYRQTLGQGPEFLTYFQNEAQLEKSRLLSDRFSAERPKGSFSTLEIQRTEQGDSAMYLCASSLSGDQYGYTFGSGTRLTVV.

V gene TRBV6-2 or TRBV6-3 combines with J gene TRBJ2-6; D perhaps matches TRBD1 (6 bases). This CDR3 contains 13 residues. Per germline, CDR1 MNHEY and CDR2 SVGEGT. Trimming took 4 bases from V and 11 from J, leaving 12 bases between them. The CDR3 is CASSSTGSDVLTF. CDR3 DNA: TGTGCCAGCAGTTCGACAGGTTCCGACGTCCTGACTTTC.

The chain uses TRBV7-9 and TRBJ2-4, with TRBD2 as a possible D gene (7 bases). This CDR3 has 12 amino acids. Germline V lookup: CDR1 SEHNR, CDR2 FQNEAQ (reference sequence). V lost 7 bases to trimming and J lost 15 bases, with 19 bases between them. CDR3 bases: TGTGCCAGCACCCCCGGGGGGCATCTTCTGTACTTC. This encodes CASTPGGHLLYF.

This clonotype was counted between two and nine times. This chain links TRBV15 with TRBJ2-7; D is perhaps TRBD1 or TRBD2 (5 bases each). The germline V gene has CDR1 LNHNV and CDR2 YYDKDF (reference sequence). This CDR3 contains 12 residues. Trimming removed 1 base at V and 11 bases at J, with 12 bases between. The CDR3 sequence is CATSRVSGLKYF. The CDR3 nucleotides are TGTGCCACCAGCAGAGTTTCGGGGCTCAAGTACTTC.

CDR3 nucleotides: TGTGCCAGCAGTTACACGCGGACAGGCTACGAGCAGTACTTC. Translation gives CASSYTRTGYEQYF. The chain couples TRBV6-5 to TRBJ2-7; 7 bases map to TRBD1. Germline V gene sequence: CDR1 MNHEY, CDR2 SVGAGI. This CDR3 region has 14 residues. V shed 2 bases, J shed 3 bases, and the junction held 4 bases outside the gene matches.

This clonotype was picked up a small number of times. The CDR3 region is CASSVMGMNTEAFF. CDR3 sequence (DNA): TGTGCCAGCTCGGTAATGGGCATGAACACTGAAGCTTTCTTT. This chain joins TRBV18 and TRBJ1-1; no reliable D call. The CDR3 extends over 14 amino acids. V was clipped by 6 bases and J by 0 bases, with 11 bases between them. Per the germline V gene, CDR1 is KGHSH and CDR2 is LQKENI.

This chain joins TRBV20-1 and TRBJ2-6; 8 bases are shared with TRBD2. The CDR3 totals 17 residues. Germline lookup yields CDR1 DFQATT and CDR2 SNEGSKA (reference sequence). J was trimmed by 0 bases and V by 4 bases; bases with no gene match: 8. CDR3 DNA sequence: TGCAGTGCTAAGGCGGGGGGCCATTTCTCTGGGGCCAACGTCCTGACTTTC. Protein: CSAKAGGHFSGANVLTF.

The chain carries TRBV4-3 and TRBJ2-1, with 7 bases identical to TRBD2. Germline CDR1 reads LGHNA; CDR2 reads YSLEER. V trimming: 4 bases; J trimming: 4 bases; junction bases outside the gene matches: 4. CDR3 size: 14 residues. CDR3 residues: CASSRTLAYNEQFF. The DNA of the CDR3 is TGCGCCAGCAGCCGCACACTAGCGTACAATGAGCAGTTCTTC.

This clonotype was observed a few times. V is TRBV7-2 and J is TRBJ2-7, with a tentative D call TRBD2 (5 bases). CDR3 size: 16 residues. V was cut by 5 bases and J by 3 bases, with 20 bases left in between. CDR1 is SGHTA and CDR2 is FQGNSA in the germline V gene. Here the CDR3 DNA reads TGTGCCAGCAGCCCCCGGCGGGTCCAAAGCAGCTACGAGCAGTACTTC. This sequence encodes CASSPRRVQSSYEQYF. The variable domain in full, completed from reference TRBV7-2 and TRBJ2-7, reads GAGVSQSPSNKVTEKGKDVELRCDPISGHTALYWYRQSLGQGLEFLIYFQGNSAPDKSGLPSDRFSAERTGGSVSTLTIQRTQQEDSAVYLCASSPRRVQSSYEQYFGPGTRLTVT.

This clonotype was observed at least ten times. The genes are TRBV20-1 and TRBJ2-5; TRBD2 might be the D (5 bases). The CDR3 consists of 13 residues. CDR1 is DFQATT, CDR2 SNEGSKA, per germline (reference sequence). The DNA of the CDR3 is TGCAGCTGGCGGGCACATTCAAAAGAGACCCAGTACTTC. It translates to CSWRAHSKETQYF.

This clonotype was found a few times. The J gene is TRBJ2-4, the V gene TRBV28; D unclear. There are 15 residues in the CDR3. The V and J ends lost 3 bases and 0 bases respectively, with 9 bases between them. Germline values: CDR1 MDHEN, CDR2 SYDVKM. CDR3 sequence: CASSLGKVAKNIQYF. The CDR3 nucleotides are TGTGCCAGCAGTTTGGGGAAGGTAGCCAAAAACATTCAGTACTTC.

There are many counts of this clonotype. V gene TRBV6-1 combines with J gene TRBJ1-4, with 9 bases identical to TRBD1. The CDR3 contains 14 residues. The ends lost 6 bases at V and 7 bases at J; junction bases unmatched: 6. CDR1 and CDR2 from the germline V gene are MNHNS and SASEGT. In nucleotides, the CDR3 is TGTGCCAGCAGCTCCCGGGACAGGGTTGAAAAACTGTTTTTT. Residues: CASSSRDRVEKLFF.

In its sample, this clonotype was seen many times. The CDR3 bases are TGCGCCAGCAGCTTGCTCGGCGATGGCTACACCTTC. It specifies CASSLLGDGYTF. The V call is TRBV5-1, the J call TRBJ1-2, with D uncertain. The CDR3 length is 12 residues. Germline-derived CDR1 and CDR2 are SGHRS and YFSETQ. The germline V and J ends were trimmed by 1 base and 6 bases, with 7 bases remaining between them.

The V call is TRBV7-9, the J call TRBJ2-3, with D unresolved. The germline gives CDR1 SEHNR, CDR2 FQNEAQ (reference sequence). The CDR3 has 13 residues. V was shortened by 3 bases and J by 4 bases, with 8 bases between the two germline ends. The CDR3 DNA follows: TGTGCCAGCAGCTTTGTCTGGGCAGATACGCAGTATTTT. Translating gives CASSFVWADTQYF.

The chain has TRBV5-1 and TRBJ2-7, with 8 positions matching TRBD2. CDR1 is SGHRS and CDR2 is YFSETQ in the germline V gene. V shed 4 bases, J shed 0 bases, and the junction held 9 bases outside the gene matches. This CDR3 spans 16 amino acids. The CDR3 bases are TGCGCCAGCAGCCAAAAAACTAGCGGCAGCTCCTACGAGCAGTACTTC. It yields the protein CASSQKTSGSSYEQYF.

This clonotype was seen a handful of times. The V call is TRBV5-1, the J call TRBJ2-1; D is perhaps TRBD1 (6 bases). V was shortened by 6 bases and J by 5 bases, with 12 bases between the two germline ends. The germline gives CDR1 SGHRS, CDR2 YFSETQ. The CDR3 length is 13 residues. CDR3 loop: CASNRGQHNEQFF. In DNA form, the CDR3 reads TGCGCCAGCAATAGGGGACAACACAATGAGCAGTTCTTC.

This clonotype ranks as medium-sized. The chain has TRBV7-9 and TRBJ2-2; D remains ambiguous. CDR1 is SEHNR, CDR2 FQNEAQ, per germline (reference sequence). The V and J ends lost 3 bases and 7 bases respectively, with 15 bases between them. The CDR3 has 15 residues. The CDR3 loop reads CASSLSRDVRGELFF. The CDR3 nucleotides are TGTGCCAGCAGCTTGTCGCGTGACGTACGCGGGGAGCTGTTTTTT.

This clonotype came up a few times. J is TRBJ2-3 and V is TRBV12-3 or TRBV12-4; D remains ambiguous. V lost 6 bases, J lost 0 bases, and 10 bases lay in between. CDR3 size: 14 residues. CDR3 protein: CASRASPSTDTQYF. DNA of the CDR3: TGTGCCAGCAGGGCCAGTCCTAGCACAGATACGCAGTATTTT.

This clonotype was counted a few times. The chain is built from TRBV29-1 and TRBJ2-3, with unresolved D. Germline V gene lookup returns CDR1 SQVTM and CDR2 ANQGSEA. Trimming pared 4 bases from V and 2 bases from J, leaving 10 bases between. The CDR3 has 13 residues. The CDR3 loop reads CSVGTLHTDTQYF. The CDR3 DNA reads TGCAGCGTTGGGACGTTACACACAGATACGCAGTATTTT.